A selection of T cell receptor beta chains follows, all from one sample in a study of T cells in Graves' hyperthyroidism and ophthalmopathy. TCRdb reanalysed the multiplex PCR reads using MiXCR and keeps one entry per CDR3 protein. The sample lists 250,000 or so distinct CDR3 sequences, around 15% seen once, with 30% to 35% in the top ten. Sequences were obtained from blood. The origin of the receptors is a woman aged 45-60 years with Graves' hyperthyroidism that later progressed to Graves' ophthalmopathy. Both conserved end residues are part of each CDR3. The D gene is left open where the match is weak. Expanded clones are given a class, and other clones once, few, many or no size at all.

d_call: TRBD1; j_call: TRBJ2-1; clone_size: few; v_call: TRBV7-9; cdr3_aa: CASSLTGGWSNEQFF; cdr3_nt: TGTGCCAGCAGCTTGACAGGGGGCTGGTCCAATGAGCAGTTCTTC
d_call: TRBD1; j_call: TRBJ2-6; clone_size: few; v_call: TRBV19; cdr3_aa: CASSKTGSGANVLTF; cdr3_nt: TGTGCCAGTAGTAAGACAGGGTCTGGGGCCAACGTCCTGACTTTC
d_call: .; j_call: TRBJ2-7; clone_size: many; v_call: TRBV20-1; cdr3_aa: CSASMSEQYF; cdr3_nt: TGCAGTGCTAGTATGTCCGAGCAGTACTTC
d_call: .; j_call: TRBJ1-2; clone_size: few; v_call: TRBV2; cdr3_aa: CARARPPGTPNYGYTF; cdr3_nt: TGTGCCAGGGCTAGGCCCCCCGGGACACCCAACTATGGCTACACCTTC
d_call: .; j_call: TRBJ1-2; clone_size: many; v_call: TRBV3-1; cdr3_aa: CASSQRDHGYTF; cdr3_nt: TGTGCCAGCAGCCAGCGGGATCACGGCTACACCTTC
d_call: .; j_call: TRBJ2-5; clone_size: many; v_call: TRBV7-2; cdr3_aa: CASSLGRLETQYF; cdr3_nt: TGTGCCAGCAGCTTAGGGCGATTGGAGACCCAGTACTTC
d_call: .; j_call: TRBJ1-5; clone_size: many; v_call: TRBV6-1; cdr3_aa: CASSEGPNQPQHF; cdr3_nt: TGTGCCAGCAGTGAGGGACCGAATCAGCCCCAGCATTTT
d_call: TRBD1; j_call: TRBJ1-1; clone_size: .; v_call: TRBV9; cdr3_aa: CASSAADREAFF; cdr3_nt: TGTGCCAGCAGCGCCGCGGACAGGGAAGCTTTCTTT
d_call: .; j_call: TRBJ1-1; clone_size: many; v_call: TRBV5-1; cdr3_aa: CASSFGPSAGTEAFF; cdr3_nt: TGCGCCAGCAGCTTTGGTCCCTCGGCCGGCACTGAAGCTTTCTTT
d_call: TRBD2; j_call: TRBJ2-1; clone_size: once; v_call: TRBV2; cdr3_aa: CASSRTSGSPGNEQFF; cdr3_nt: TGTGCCAGCAGTAGGACTAGCGGGAGCCCCGGGAATGAGCAGTTCTTC
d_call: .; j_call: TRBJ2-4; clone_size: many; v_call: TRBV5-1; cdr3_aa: CASSLGPEGDIQYF; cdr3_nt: TGCGCCAGCAGCTTGGGTCCAGAGGGGGACATTCAGTACTTC
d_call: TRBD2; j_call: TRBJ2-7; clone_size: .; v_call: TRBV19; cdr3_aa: CASSAGTSGVSYEQYF; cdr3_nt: TGTGCCAGTAGCGCCGGGACTAGCGGGGTCTCCTACGAGCAGTACTTC
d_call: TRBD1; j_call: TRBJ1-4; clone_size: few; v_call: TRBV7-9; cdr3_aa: CASSSGTVREKLFF; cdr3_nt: TGTGCCAGCAGCTCCGGGACAGTACGGGAAAAACTGTTTTTT
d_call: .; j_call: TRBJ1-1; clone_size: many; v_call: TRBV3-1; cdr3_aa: CASSQERRGEAFF; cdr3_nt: TGTGCCAGCAGCCAGGAAAGGAGGGGGGAAGCTTTCTTT
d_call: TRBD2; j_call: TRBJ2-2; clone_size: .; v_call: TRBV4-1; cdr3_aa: CASSLIAGGGTGELFF; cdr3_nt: TGCGCCAGCAGCCTAATAGCGGGAGGAGGCACCGGGGAGCTGTTTTTT
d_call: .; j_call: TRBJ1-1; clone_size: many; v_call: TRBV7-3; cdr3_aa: CASSLRQNTEAFF; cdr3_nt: TGTGCCAGCAGCTTGAGACAGAACACTGAAGCTTTCTTT
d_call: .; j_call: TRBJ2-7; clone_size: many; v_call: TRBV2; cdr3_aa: CATMRGVTYEQYF; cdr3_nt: TGTGCCACCATGCGGGGAGTAACCTACGAGCAGTACTTC
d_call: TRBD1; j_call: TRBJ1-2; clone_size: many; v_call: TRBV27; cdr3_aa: CASSSPGQGFIGGYTF; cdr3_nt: TGTGCCAGCAGTTCCCCCGGACAGGGTTTTATTGGTGGCTACACCTTC
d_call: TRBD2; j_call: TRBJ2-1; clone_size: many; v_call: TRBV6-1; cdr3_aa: CASGPIGLADYNEQFF; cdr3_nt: TGTGCCAGCGGCCCAATAGGGCTAGCGGATTACAATGAGCAGTTCTTC
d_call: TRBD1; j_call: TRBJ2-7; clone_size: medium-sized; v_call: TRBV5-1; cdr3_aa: CASSATGTGAEQYF; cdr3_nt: TGCGCCAGCAGCGCTACCGGGACAGGGGCCGAGCAGTACTTC
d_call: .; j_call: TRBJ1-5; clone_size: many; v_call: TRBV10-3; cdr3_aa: CAISESRGGNQPQHF; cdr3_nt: TGTGCCATCAGTGAGTCTCGGGGGGGGAATCAGCCCCAGCATTTT
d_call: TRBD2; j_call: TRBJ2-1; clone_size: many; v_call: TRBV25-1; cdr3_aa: CASSEFRGGLGSGQFF; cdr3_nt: TGTGCCAGCAGTGAATTCCGGGGAGGGCTTGGGAGTGGGCAGTTCTTC
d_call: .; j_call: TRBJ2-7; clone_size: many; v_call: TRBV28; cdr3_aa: CASLDTGSYEQYF; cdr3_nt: TGTGCCAGCCTAGATACAGGGTCCTACGAGCAGTACTTC
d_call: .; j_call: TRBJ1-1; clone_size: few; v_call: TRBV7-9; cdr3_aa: CASSSQADGLNTEAFF; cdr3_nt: TGTGCCAGCAGCTCACAGGCGGACGGACTGAACACTGAAGCTTTCTTT
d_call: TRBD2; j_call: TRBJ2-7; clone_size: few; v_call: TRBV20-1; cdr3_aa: CSAIGTSGAYEQYF; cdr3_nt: TGCAGTGCTATCGGGACTAGCGGAGCCTACGAGCAGTACTTC
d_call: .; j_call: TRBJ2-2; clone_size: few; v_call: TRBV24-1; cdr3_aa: CATSERNTGELFF; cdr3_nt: TGTGCCACCAGTGAGAGAAACACCGGGGAGCTGTTTTTT
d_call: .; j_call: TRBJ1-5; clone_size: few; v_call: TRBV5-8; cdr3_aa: CASSSGGGAGNQPQHF; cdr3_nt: TGTGCCAGCAGCTCAGGAGGGGGGGCGGGCAATCAGCCCCAGCATTTT
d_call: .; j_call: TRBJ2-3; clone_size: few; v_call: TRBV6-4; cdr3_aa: CATPEAVCSTDTQYF; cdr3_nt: TGTGCCACCCCCGAGGCTGTTTGCAGCACAGATACGCAGTATTTT
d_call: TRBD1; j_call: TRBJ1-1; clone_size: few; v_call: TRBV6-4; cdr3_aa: CASSDATTGVNTEAFF; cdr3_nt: TGTGCCAGCAGTGACGCAACTACAGGGGTGAACACTGAAGCTTTCTTT
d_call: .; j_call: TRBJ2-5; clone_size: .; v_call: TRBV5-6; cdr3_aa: CASRVQEIQETQYF; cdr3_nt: TGTGCCAGCAGAGTACAGGAGATCCAAGAGACCCAGTACTTC
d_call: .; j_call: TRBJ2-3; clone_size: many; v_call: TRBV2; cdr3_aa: CASSEQGGDTQYF; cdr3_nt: TGTGCCAGCAGTGAACAGGGGGGAGATACGCAGTATTTT
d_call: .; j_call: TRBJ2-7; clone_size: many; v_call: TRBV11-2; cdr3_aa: CASSLDNRDAYF; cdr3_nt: TGTGCCAGCAGCTTAGATAACAGGGATGCGTACTTC
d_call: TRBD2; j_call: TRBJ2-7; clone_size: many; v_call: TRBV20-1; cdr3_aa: CSANAGGYEQYF; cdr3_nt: TGCAGTGCTAATGCGGGAGGCTACGAGCAGTACTTC
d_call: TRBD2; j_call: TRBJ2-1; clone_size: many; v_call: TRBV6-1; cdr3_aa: CASKIEAGAAYNEQFF; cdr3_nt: TGTGCCAGCAAAATTGAGGCGGGAGCCGCCTACAATGAGCAGTTCTTC
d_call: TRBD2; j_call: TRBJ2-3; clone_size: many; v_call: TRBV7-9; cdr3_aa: CASSFLRGLAVTDTQYF; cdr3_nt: TGTGCCAGCAGCTTCCTGCGGGGACTAGCGGTAACAGATACGCAGTATTTT
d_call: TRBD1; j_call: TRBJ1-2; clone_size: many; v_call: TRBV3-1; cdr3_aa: CASSWTGGPYGYTF; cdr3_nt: TGTGCCAGCAGCTGGACAGGGGGCCCCTATGGCTACACCTTC
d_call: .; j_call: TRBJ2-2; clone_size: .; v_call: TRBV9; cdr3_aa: CASSVDVTGELFF; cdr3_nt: TGTGCCAGCAGCGTAGATGTTACCGGGGAGCTGTTTTTT
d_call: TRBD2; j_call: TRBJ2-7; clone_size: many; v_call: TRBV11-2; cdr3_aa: CASSDSGRVSYEQYF; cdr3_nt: TGTGCCAGCAGCGATAGCGGGAGGGTCTCCTACGAGCAGTACTTC
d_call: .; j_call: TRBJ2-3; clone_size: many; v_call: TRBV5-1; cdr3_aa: CASSLVSTDTQYF; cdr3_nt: TGCGCCAGCAGCTTGGTCTCCACAGATACGCAGTATTTT
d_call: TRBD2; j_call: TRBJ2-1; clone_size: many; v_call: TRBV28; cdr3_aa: CASSLGPITLIAGGFNEQFF; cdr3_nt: TGTGCCAGCAGTTTGGGACCGATTACCCTGATAGCGGGAGGGTTCAATGAGCAGTTCTTC
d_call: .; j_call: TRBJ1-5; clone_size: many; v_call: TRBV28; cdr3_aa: CASTPTAGGVEPQHF; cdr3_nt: TGTGCCAGCACCCCAACGGCGGGGGGTGTCGAACCCCAGCATTTT
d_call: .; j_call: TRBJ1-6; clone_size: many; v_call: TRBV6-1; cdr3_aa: CASKMGVSPLHF; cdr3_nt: TGTGCCAGCAAAATGGGGGTGTCACCCCTCCACTTT
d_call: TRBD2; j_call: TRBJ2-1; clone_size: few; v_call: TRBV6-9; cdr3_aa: CASSLIAGDWEQFF; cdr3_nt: TGTGCCAGCAGTTTAATAGCGGGAGATTGGGAACAGTTCTTC
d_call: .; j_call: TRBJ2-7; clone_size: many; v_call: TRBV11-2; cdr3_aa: CASSPRPGVDYEQYF; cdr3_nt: TGTGCCAGCAGCCCTCGTCCCGGCGTTGACTACGAGCAGTACTTC
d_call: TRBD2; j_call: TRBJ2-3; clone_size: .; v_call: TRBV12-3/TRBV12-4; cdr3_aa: CASTLLAGGSLGTDTQYF; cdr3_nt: TGTGCCAGCACCTTACTGGCGGGGGGGTCCCTTGGCACAGATACGCAGTATTTT
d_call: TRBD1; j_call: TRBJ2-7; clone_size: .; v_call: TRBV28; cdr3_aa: CASYPSDRGPYEQYF; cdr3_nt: TGTGCCAGCTACCCGTCCGACAGGGGGCCGTACGAGCAGTACTTC
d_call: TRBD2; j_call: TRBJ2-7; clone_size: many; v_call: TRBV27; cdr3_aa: CASSLWGSGRSYEQYF; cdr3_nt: TGTGCCAGCAGTTTATGGGGTAGCGGGAGGTCTTACGAGCAGTACTTC
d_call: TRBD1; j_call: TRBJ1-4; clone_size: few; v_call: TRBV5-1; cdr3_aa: CASSSDRVATNEKLFF; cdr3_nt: TGCGCCAGCAGCTCGGACAGGGTAGCAACTAATGAAAAACTGTTTTTT
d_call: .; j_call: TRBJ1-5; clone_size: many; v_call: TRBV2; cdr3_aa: CASSERRLDQPQHF; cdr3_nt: TGTGCCAGCAGTGAAAGAAGATTGGATCAGCCCCAGCATTTT
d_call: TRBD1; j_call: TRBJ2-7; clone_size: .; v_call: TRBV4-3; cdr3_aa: CASSQVLSRDREVQYF; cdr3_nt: TGCGCCAGCAGCCAAGTCTTAAGCCGGGACAGGGAGGTGCAGTACTTC
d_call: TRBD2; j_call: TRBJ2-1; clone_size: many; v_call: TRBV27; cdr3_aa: CASSYQRGNEQFF; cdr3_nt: TGTGCCAGCAGTTACCAGCGGGGGAATGAGCAGTTCTTC
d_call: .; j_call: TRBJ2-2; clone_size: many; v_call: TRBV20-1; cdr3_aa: CSAGLAANTGELFF; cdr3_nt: TGCAGTGCTGGGCTAGCAGCGAACACCGGGGAGCTGTTTTTT
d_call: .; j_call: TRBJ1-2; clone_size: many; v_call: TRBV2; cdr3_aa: CASGTSRGGRDGYTF; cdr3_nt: TGTGCCAGTGGCACCAGCAGGGGTGGAAGGGATGGCTACACCTTC
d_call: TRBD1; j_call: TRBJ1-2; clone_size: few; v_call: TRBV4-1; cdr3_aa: CASRSTAPVQGSVGYTF; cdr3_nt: TGCGCCAGCAGATCCACCGCCCCCGTACAGGGGTCGGTGGGCTACACCTTC
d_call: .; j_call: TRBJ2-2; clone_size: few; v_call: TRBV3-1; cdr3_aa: CASSRLGELFF; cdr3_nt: TGTGCCAGCAGTCGGTTAGGGGAGCTGTTTTTT
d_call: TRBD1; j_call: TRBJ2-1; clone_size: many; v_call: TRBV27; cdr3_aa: CASSSVAPRTGPNNEQFF; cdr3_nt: TGTGCCAGCAGTTCCGTGGCCCCTAGGACAGGGCCAAACAATGAGCAGTTCTTC
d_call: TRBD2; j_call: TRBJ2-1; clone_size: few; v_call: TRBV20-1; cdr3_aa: CSARVPSGSKRGAYNEQFF; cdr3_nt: TGCAGTGCTAGAGTCCCTAGCGGGAGTAAACGTGGAGCCTACAATGAGCAGTTCTTC